This is a list of T cell receptor beta chains from one sample in a study of cytomegalovirus exposure and HLA in healthy donors. Clones were sequenced by immunoSEQ multiplex PCR, and TCRdb holds only the in-frame ones, with some missing. Here the sample spans 180,000 or so clones, 70% to 80% being singletons. Sequenced: PBMCs. The receptors shown here come from a man younger than 30 in good health and CMV-seronegative. The CDR3 runs from the conserved cysteine through the conserved F or W. Fields, in order: J gene, V gene, D gene, clone size, CDR3 protein, CDR3 DNA. The D gene is left open where the match is weak. The listing skips clone size in some rows; elsewhere it reads once, few, many or a size class.

TRBJ2-5 TRBV4-1 TRBD2 NA CASSLQRGVSGGSKETQYF TGCGCCAGCAGCCTTCAAAGGGGGGTTAGCGGGGGCTCCAAAGAGACCCAGTACTTC
TRBJ1-2 TRBV5-8 NA NA CASSFGLGGDYGYTF TGTGCCAGCAGCTTTGGTTTGGGGGGTGACTATGGCTACACCTTC
TRBJ2-7 TRBV4-1 NA NA CASSQVGLRREQYF TGCGCCAGCAGCCAAGTAGGACTTCGTCGCGAGCAGTACTTC
TRBJ1-5 TRBV4-3 TRBD1 NA CASSQVRGGAEPQHF TGCGCCAGCAGCCAAGTAAGAGGGGGCGCGGAGCCCCAGCATTTT
TRBJ2-1 TRBV6-1 TRBD2 NA CASSALAGGTINNEQFF TGTGCCAGCAGTGCCCTAGCGGGGGGGACTATCAACAATGAGCAGTTCTTC
TRBJ2-1 TRBV29-1 TRBD2 NA CSVGTSGSGFNEQFF TGCAGCGTTGGTACTAGCGGGAGTGGATTCAATGAGCAGTTCTTC
TRBJ2-3 TRBV15 NA NA CATSRDLGRTQYF TGTGCCACCAGCAGAGATCTGGGGCGTACGCAGTATTTT
TRBJ2-1 TRBV12-5 TRBD2 NA CASGLVLTSGGNEQFF TGTGCTAGTGGTTTGGTACTAACTAGCGGAGGCAATGAGCAGTTCTTC
TRBJ1-1 TRBV5-6 NA NA CASSFLTGSTEAFF TGTGCCAGCAGCTTTCTGACAGGTTCGACTGAAGCTTTCTTT
TRBJ1-3 TRBV2 NA NA CASSSQSSGNTIYF TGTGCCAGCAGCTCACAGAGCTCTGGAAACACCATATATTTT
TRBJ2-7 TRBV7-8 NA once CASSLAGQFTSYEQYF TGTGCCAGCAGCTTAGCGGGGCAGTTTACCTCCTACGAGCAGTACTTC
TRBJ2-7 TRBV18 TRBD1 NA CASSPIAGGNPYEQYF TGTGCCAGCTCACCAATTGCAGGGGGTAATCCCTACGAGCAGTACTTC
TRBJ2-4 TRBV6-6 NA NA CASSAADVPYF TGTGCCAGCAGTGCAGCGGACGTACCGTACTTC
TRBJ2-3 TRBV7-2 TRBD2 few CASSPPSGGGFDTQYF TGTGCCAGCAGCCCCCCTAGCGGGGGGGGATTCGATACGCAGTATTTT
TRBJ2-5 TRBV30 TRBD2 NA CAWRGLSGRVQETQYF TGTGCCTGGAGGGGGCTTAGCGGGAGAGTTCAAGAGACCCAGTACTTC
TRBJ1-6 TRBV13 TRBD1 NA CASSFQPGQGSPLHF TGTGCCAGCAGCTTCCAGCCGGGACAGGGGTCACCCCTCCACTTT
TRBJ1-5 TRBV4-2 NA once CASSQRGAGIEPQHF TGTGCCAGCAGCCAAAGGGGCGCGGGGATTGAGCCCCAGCATTTT
TRBJ2-1 TRBV4-1 NA NA CASSQGPGWNEQFF TGCGCCAGCAGCCAAGGACCGGGGTGGAATGAGCAGTTCTTC
TRBJ2-2 TRBV9 NA once CASSTNSRSLTGELFF TGTGCCAGCAGCACCAACTCGAGGTCCCTCACCGGGGAGCTGTTTTTT
TRBJ2-1 TRBV2 NA few CASSEAGVSYNEQFF TGTGCCAGCAGTGAGGCAGGGGTCTCCTACAATGAGCAGTTCTTC
TRBJ2-7 TRBV2 NA NA CASSGRAKSLYEQYF TGTGCCAGCAGTGGGAGGGCTAAGTCACTCTACGAGCAGTACTTC
TRBJ2-4 TRBV19 NA NA CASSIDADGAKNIQYF TGTGCCAGTAGTATAGATGCGGATGGAGCCAAAAACATTCAGTACTTC
TRBJ2-5 TRBV5-6 NA once CASSLIGRGRQETQYF TGTGCCAGCAGCTTGATCGGCAGGGGGAGGCAAGAGACCCAGTACTTC
TRBJ2-1 TRBV30 NA NA CAWSVPTPRYNEQFF TGTGCCTGGAGTGTACCCACACCTAGATACAATGAGCAGTTCTTC
TRBJ1-4 TRBV6-5 NA NA CASSSQSVLRNEKLFF TGTGCCAGCAGTTCCCAATCTGTACTGCGCAATGAAAAACTGTTTTTT
TRBJ2-7 TRBV5-8 NA NA CASSLAPQGGNEQYF TGTGCCAGCAGCTTGGCCCCACAGGGTGGCAACGAGCAGTACTTC
TRBJ2-1 TRBV19 NA NA CASSIPVAGVPEQFF TGTGCCAGTAGTATCCCCGTAGCCGGGGTTCCTGAGCAGTTCTTC
TRBJ1-2 TRBV27 TRBD1 few CASRGQAYYGYTF TGTGCCAGCAGGGGACAGGCCTACTATGGCTACACCTTC
TRBJ2-7 TRBV29-1 TRBD2 once CSGGGTSSYEQYF TGCAGCGGCGGGGGGACATCATCCTACGAGCAGTACTTC
TRBJ2-1 TRBV11-3 TRBD2 once CASSLDLAGEVNEQFF TGTGCCAGCAGCTTAGATCTAGCGGGAGAGGTCAATGAGCAGTTCTTC
TRBJ2-3 TRBV7-2 TRBD1 NA CASSFPDRGRLSTDTQYF TGTGCCAGCAGCTTCCCGGACAGGGGGCGGCTGAGCACAGATACGCAGTATTTT